The present entry profiles one TCR beta chain with its context. The antigen is undetermined. The entry originates in a study of T cell responses to AZD1222 COVID-19 vaccine. Study as a whole: Researchers grouped second doses given at about 4 or about 12 weeks into one pool. Study results and caveats: Two AZD1222 administrations were followed by greater Spike-specific TCR breadth and depth. White British people made up most donors, females outnumbered males, and clonal diversity was possibly underestimated. Spike regions recognized by vaccine-associated CD4 TCRs spanned the protein, led by 160-218 and 743-854.

The table came from immunoSEQ multiplex PCR; TCRdb's copy has only in-frame clones and leaves some out. The sample lists about 120,000 clones, 85% to 90% seen once, with approximately 30% in the top ten. Germline V CDR1 and CDR2: ENHRY, SYGVKD. The V gene lost 4 bases and the J gene lost 1 base, with 5 bases spanning the gap. The CDR3 is 12 residues long. V and J are TRBV10-3 and TRBJ2-7; D remains unclear. This receptor was identified in an adult in good health. This material consisted of peripheral blood, taken on day 0 of AZD1222 vaccination. The CDR3 DNA sequence: TGTGCCATCAGTGCGGAGTCCTACGAGCAGTACTTC. Amino acid sequence: CAISAESYEQYF.